Below, 29 T cell receptor beta chains from the same sample are listed, as sequenced in a study of blood T cell repertoires in COVID-19. Repertoires were generated with immunoSEQ multiplex PCR, while TCRdb's copy carries only in-frame clones and drops some. Here the sample spans just under 60,000 clones, 85% to 90% being singletons. The sample comprised peripheral blood. These TCRs come from a man between 60 and 70 years old with acute or convalescent COVID-19.

The chain has TRBV30 and TRBJ2-1, with a possible D match to TRBD2 (5 bases). CDR3 length: 15 residues. V was cut by 0 bases and J by 9 bases, with 18 bases left in between. Germline CDR1 and CDR2: GTSNPN and SVGIG (reference sequence). The CDR3 loop reads CAWSVFLAGRREQFF. As DNA, the CDR3 is TGTGCCTGGAGTGTATTTCTAGCCGGTAGGCGTGAGCAGTTCTTC.

The chain is built from TRBV9 and TRBJ2-5, with TRBD2 matching over 7 bases. Losses at the gene ends were 4 bases for V and 4 bases for J; bases not matched to a gene: 10. Per the germline V gene, CDR1 is SGDLS and CDR2 is YYNGEE. CDR3 length: 15 residues. CDR3 sequence reads: CASSSTTSPSETQYF. CDR3 nucleotides: TGTGCCAGCAGCTCAACGACTAGCCCCTCAGAGACCCAGTACTTC.

This clone was observed a handful of times. The rearrangement links TRBV7-9 to TRBJ2-1; D is undetermined. V was cut by 5 bases and J by 5 bases, with 13 bases left in between. Germline V lookup: CDR1 SEHNR, CDR2 FQNEAQ (reference sequence). The CDR3 is 14 residues long. The CDR3 reads CASSPWAGHNEQFF. In nucleotides, the CDR3 is TGTGCCAGCAGCCCGTGGGCCGGCCACAATGAGCAGTTCTTC. The variable domain in full, with the rest retrieved from reference TRBV7-9 and TRBJ2-1, is DTGVSQNPRHKITKRGQNVTFRCDPISEHNRLYWYRQTLGQGPEFLTYFQNEAQLEKSRLLSDRFSAERPKGSFSTLEIQRTEQGDSAMYLCASSPWAGHNEQFFGPGTRLTVL.

In nucleotides, the CDR3 is TGTGCCAGCAGTCCATCCGGGACAGGGGCCAAAAACATTCAGTACTTC. Its translation is CASSPSGTGAKNIQYF. This chain uses TRBV7-6 with TRBJ2-4; 9 bases match TRBD1. This CDR3 contains 16 residues. Losses at the gene ends were 6 bases for V and 1 base for J; bases not matched to a gene: 7. Germline V CDR1 and CDR2: SGHVS, FNYEAQ.

The genes are TRBV28 and TRBJ2-7, with D perhaps matching TRBD1 (5 bases). CDR1 MDHEN and CDR2 SYDVKM come from the germline V gene. V was pared by 5 bases and J by 5 bases, with 16 bases between. The CDR3 is made up of 14 amino acids. CDR3 coding DNA: TGTGCCAGCAGTCTAGGGGCTAATCCCCACGAGCAGTACTTC. Encoded protein: CASSLGANPHEQYF.

This clone was observed a handful of times. The J gene is TRBJ2-2, the V gene TRBV10-2; D may be TRBD2 (6 bases). The germline V gene encodes CDR1 WSHSY and CDR2 SAAADI. The CDR3 length is 17 residues. Trimming removed 4 bases from V and 5 bases from J, with 20 bases in between. CDR3 DNA sequence: TGCGCCAGCAGTGCCACCACGTCTTCCGCGGGGACCGGGGAGCTGTTTTTT. Its protein is CASSATTSSAGTGELFF.

This chain connects TRBV7-2 to TRBJ2-1; no definite D call. There are 13 residues in the CDR3. Germline V CDR1 and CDR2: SGHTA, FQGNSA. V was shortened by 4 bases and J by 1 base, with 5 bases between the two germline ends. CDR3 bases: TGTGCCAGCAGCTCCTCGTCCTACAATGAGCAGTTCTTC. This sequence encodes CASSSSSYNEQFF.

The chain is built from TRBV7-9 and TRBJ1-1, with D possibly being TRBD1 (5 bases). The V end lost 4 bases, the J end lost 4 bases, and 13 bases lay between the germline ends. CDR1 is SEHNR and CDR2 is FQNEAQ in the germline V gene (reference sequence). There are 14 residues in the CDR3. The CDR3 DNA reads as TGTGCCAGCAGCTCCCATAGGGGCGTCACTGAAGCTTTCTTT. Its protein product is CASSSHRGVTEAFF.

The chain is built from TRBV5-1 and TRBJ2-5; 7 bases fit TRBD1. Germline CDR1 and CDR2: SGHRS and YFSETQ. There are 15 residues in the CDR3. The ends lost 5 bases at V and 4 bases at J; junction bases unmatched: 11. In nucleotides, the CDR3 is TGCGCCAGCAGTACCCTGACAGGGTATGCAGAGACCCAGTACTTC. This gives the protein CASSTLTGYAETQYF.

The chain combines TRBV15 with TRBJ1-4; possible D gene TRBD1, 5 bases. Germline values: CDR1 LNHNV, CDR2 YYDKDF (reference sequence). V was shortened by 0 bases and J by 8 bases, with 13 bases between the two germline ends. The CDR3 is 15 residues long. Written as DNA, the CDR3 is TGTGCCACCAGCAGAGAACGGGGGTACAACGAAAAACTGTTTTTT. Translation: CATSRERGYNEKLFF.

V and J are TRBV2 and TRBJ1-2, with 8 bases fitting TRBD1. Germline V gene lookup returns CDR1 SNHLY and CDR2 FYNNEI. V was clipped by 8 bases and J by 4 bases; unmatched bases: 3. The CDR3 covers 12 residues. The DNA of the CDR3 is TGTGCCAGCGGAACAGGGGGCTATGGCTACACCTTC. As protein: CASGTGGYGYTF. Drawing the rest from reference TRBV2 and TRBJ1-2, the complete variable domain is EPEVTQTPSHQVTQMGQEVILRCVPISNHLYFYWYRQILGQKVEFLVSFYNNEISEKSEIFDDQFSVERPDGSNFTLKIRSTKLEDSAMYFCASGTGGYGYTFGSGTRLTVV.

This chain joins TRBV28 and TRBJ1-6; TRBD1 is a possible D gene (6 bases). The V end lost 2 bases, the J end lost 9 bases, and 14 bases lay between the germline ends. The V gene's germline CDR1 is MDHEN and CDR2 SYDVKM. This CDR3 region has 15 residues. CDR3 bases: TGTGCCAGCAGTTTAAGCAGGGGTAGGATTTCACCCCTCCACTTT. It is translated as CASSLSRGRISPLHF. Full variable domain (remainder filled in from reference TRBV28 and TRBJ1-6): DVKVTQSSRYLVKRTGEKVFLECVQDMDHENMFWYRQDPGLGLRLIYFSYDVKMKEKGDIPEGYSVSREKKERFSLILESASTNQTSMYLCASSLSRGRISPLHFGNGTRLTVT.

This chain uses TRBV18 with TRBJ1-2, with 9 bases that match TRBD1. V was pared by 3 bases and J by 4 bases, with 6 bases of the junction left unmatched. The CDR3 has 15 residues. Per the germline V gene, CDR1 is KGHSH and CDR2 is LQKENI. DNA of the CDR3: TGTGCCAGCTCACCTACAGGGGGCCTTATCTATGGCTACACCTTC. The encoded protein is CASSPTGGLIYGYTF.

This CDR3 reads CASSLGPGAYEQYF. CDR3 DNA: TGTGCCAGCAGCTTAGGGCCGGGGGCCTACGAGCAGTACTTC. The V and J genes are TRBV7-3 and TRBJ2-7; weak D call: TRBD2 (6 bases). Trimming shortened V by 2 bases and J by 2 bases, and 10 bases separated the two germline ends. CDR3 size: 14 residues. Germline lookup yields CDR1 SGHTA and CDR2 FQGTGA.

This clone has a single count. The chain employs TRBV5-1 and TRBJ1-2, with TRBD1 matching over 10 bases. This CDR3 region has 14 residues. The V gene end was trimmed by 4 bases and the J gene end by 4 bases; junction bases not matched to a gene: 4. Looked up from germline, CDR1 is SGHRS and CDR2 is YFSETQ. The CDR3 loop is CASSRDRGSYGYTF. The CDR3 bases are TGCGCCAGCAGCAGGGACAGGGGATCCTATGGCTACACCTTC.

This chain connects TRBV10-3 to TRBJ2-2, with D perhaps TRBD1 (5 bases). V was shortened by 10 bases and J by 6 bases, with 12 bases between the two germline ends. Looked up from germline, CDR1 is ENHRY and CDR2 is SYGVKD. This CDR3 contains 12 residues. This chain's CDR3 is CASTVGAGELFF. CDR3 DNA sequence: TGTGCCAGCACAGTAGGGGCCGGGGAGCTGTTTTTT.

The genes are TRBV10-1 and TRBJ1-1; D is unresolved. The CDR3 length is 12 residues. The V end lost 3 bases, the J end lost 6 bases, and 8 bases lay between the germline ends. Germline CDR1 reads WNHNN; CDR2 reads SYGVQD (reference sequence). CDR3: CASSEGVSEAFF. DNA for the CDR3: TGCGCCAGCAGTGAAGGAGTTTCTGAAGCTTTCTTT.

This chain links TRBV27 with TRBJ2-5; tentatively, D is TRBD2 (5 bases). The CDR3 is 13 amino acids. V shed 3 bases and J shed 5 bases, with 10 bases lying between them. CDR1 is MNHEY, CDR2 SMNVEV, per germline (reference sequence). This CDR3 is CASSFGVTETQYF. CDR3 nucleotides: TGTGCCAGCAGTTTCGGGGTCACTGAGACCCAGTACTTC.

V usage is TRBV28 and J usage is TRBJ2-7; TRBD2 agrees at 8 bases. Trimming at V came to 6 bases and at J to 0 bases, leaving 4 bases not matched to a gene. The germline gives CDR1 MDHEN, CDR2 SYDVKM. This CDR3 is built from 14 residues. The CDR3 sequence is CASRLAGFSYEQYF. The CDR3 DNA follows: TGTGCCAGCAGGTTAGCGGGGTTCTCCTACGAGCAGTACTTC.

The V call is TRBV10-1, the J call TRBJ2-2; tentatively, D is TRBD2 (6 bases). V gave up 0 bases and J gave up 3 bases, with 11 bases separating them. The CDR3 spans 16 residues. The germline V gene has CDR1 WNHNN and CDR2 SYGVQD (reference sequence). The DNA of the CDR3 is TGCGCCAGCAGTGAGTCCGGAGGGGCCGACACCGGGGAGCTGTTTTTT. This gives the protein CASSESGGADTGELFF.

V is TRBV2 and J is TRBJ2-7; D not resolved. Germline CDR1 is SNHLY and CDR2 is FYNNEI. The CDR3 totals 13 residues. Trimming shortened V by 3 bases and J by 4 bases, and 10 bases separated the two germline ends. The CDR3 region is CASSDDIHYEQYF. CDR3 coding DNA: TGTGCCAGCAGTGATGACATTCATTACGAGCAGTACTTC.

CDR3: CASSLVSGRLGEQYF. CDR3 coding DNA: TGTGCCAGCAGCTTAGTAAGCGGGAGGTTGGGCGAGCAGTACTTC. This chain uses TRBV7-9 with TRBJ2-7; 9 nucleotides line up with TRBD2. Per the germline V gene, CDR1 is SEHNR and CDR2 is FQNEAQ (reference sequence). The length of the CDR3 is 15 residues. J gave up 6 bases and V 1 base, and 7 bases lay outside the gene matches.

The genes are TRBV7-9 and TRBJ2-1, with D possibly TRBD1 on 6 matching bases. V lost 5 bases, J lost 4 bases, and 9 bases lay in between. This CDR3 is built from 13 residues. Germline-derived CDR1 and CDR2 are SEHNR and FQNEAQ (reference sequence). CDR3 amino acids: CASSLTGYNEQFF. The CDR3 nucleotides are TGTGCCAGCAGCCTGACAGGTTACAATGAGCAGTTCTTC.

The sample holds one count of this clone. This rearrangement joins TRBV3-1 (or the pseudogene TRBV3-2) to TRBJ2-5; 9 positions agree with TRBD2. Germline lookup yields CDR1 LGHDT and CDR2 YNNKEL (reference sequence). CDR3 length: 17 residues. V dropped 4 bases and J dropped 0; count of bases not matched to a gene: 9. This CDR3 is CASSPRRGLAYQETQYF. The CDR3 region has the DNA TGTGCCAGCAGCCCCCGTCGTGGACTAGCGTACCAAGAGACCCAGTACTTC.

Remarks on this clone: The same CDR3 also results from other DNA sequences found in this sample. The rearrangement uses TRBV5-1 and TRBJ1-1; D perhaps matches TRBD1 (6 bases). The V gene's germline CDR1 is SGHRS and CDR2 YFSETQ. V was cut by 0 bases and J by 1 base, with 10 bases left in between. The CDR3 is made up of 15 amino acids. This CDR3 reads CASSLDGRGNTEAFF. The CDR3 coding sequence is TGCGCCAGCAGCTTGGACGGCAGGGGGAACACTGAAGCTTTCTTT.

The chain links TRBV7-8 to TRBJ1-2; D call uncertain. The CDR3 is 15 amino acids. V was pared by 0 bases and J by 2 bases, with 10 bases between. The germline V gene has CDR1 SGHVS and CDR2 FQNEAQ. The CDR3 region has the DNA TGTGCCAGCAGCTTAGCCCCTCCGGGAAACTATGGCTACACCTTC. Its translation is CASSLAPPGNYGYTF.

V gene TRBV28 combines with J gene TRBJ1-6; D is unclear. The V end lost 3 bases, the J end lost 9 bases, and 3 bases lay between the germline ends. This CDR3 is built from 11 residues. Germline V gene data show CDR1 as MDHEN and CDR2 as SYDVKM. In DNA form, the CDR3 reads TGTGCCAGCAGTTTTAGTTCACCCCTCCACTTT. Translation: CASSFSSPLHF.

J is TRBJ1-3 and V is TRBV28; D remains unclear. V was clipped by 6 bases and J by 0 bases, with 9 bases between them. This CDR3 has 14 residues. Germline values: CDR1 MDHEN, CDR2 SYDVKM. The CDR3 here is CASSKESSGNTIYF. CDR3 DNA: TGTGCCAGCAGCAAAGAGAGCTCTGGAAACACCATATATTTT. The full variable domain, in which reference TRBV28 and TRBJ1-3 provide the parts outside the CDR3, is DVKVTQSSRYLVKRTGEKVFLECVQDMDHENMFWYRQDPGLGLRLIYFSYDVKMKEKGDIPEGYSVSREKKERFSLILESASTNQTSMYLCASSKESSGNTIYFGEGSWLTVV.

The chain uses TRBV5-1 and TRBJ1-5; perhaps TRBD1 as D (5 bases). V lost 2 bases, J lost 8 bases, and 14 bases lay in between. Germline V gives CDR1 SGHRS, CDR2 YFSETQ. The CDR3 is 14 residues long. The CDR3 protein is CASSLSGMREPQHF. The CDR3 coding sequence is TGCGCCAGCAGCTTATCAGGGATGAGAGAGCCCCAGCATTTT.